This T cell receptor (beta chain) is drawn from a study of CD8 T cell repertoires and HIV-1 epitope variants (dated by TCRdb to about 2020). At the level of the whole study: T cells were stimulated in separate culture wells with each of twenty-five peptides representing autologous and known Gag and Nef epitope variants. Using the EasySep Human T Cell Enrichment Kit, T cells were enriched and then co-cultured with an equal number of autologous T cell-negative cells acting as antigen-presenting cells. The control conditions were a CMV, EBV and flu peptide pool, the Ebola AY9 epitope as a negative control, and a well with no peptide. For over nine days the cultures were kept in IMDM with gentamicin, and on days 3 and 7 half of the media was changed with IL-2, IL-7 and IL-15 added. An aliquot of 1M T cells was saved as an uncultured baseline condition, separate from the 80 to 85 T cell cultures. A total of some 84 T cell cultures were run, with each culture condition done in triplicate except for one peptide, which was done in duplicate. Three Gag epitope families and Nef HW9 and YT9 were included among the tested epitopes.

TCR beta CDR3 regions were sequenced at survey depth on the immunoSEQ platform. The QIAamp DNA micro kit was used to extract genomic DNA from every cultured and uncultured CD8+ T cell population. Regarding the original processing steps: Samples with fewer than 5,000 productive reads were excluded, resulting in the removal of about 6.5% of the roughly 80 HIV peptide-stimulated cultures. Sequences were trimmed to CDR3 by a MANAFEST web app, and nonproductive sequences, CDR3s under 5 amino acids, and sequences not starting with C or ending with F/W were removed. Clonotypes were classified as antigen-specific only if expansion was observed in at least 2 of 3 replicates versus the no-peptide control at FDR 0.01, only within one epitope family. Specific clonotypes also needed at least fivefold higher frequency than in wells stimulated with peptides from other epitope families. TCRdb's version of the immuneACCESS table is confined to in-frame rearrangements and falls short of the full clone set. An unresolved V gene accounts for under half of the shortfall where checked; the remainder is of unknown origin. V, J and clone size are taken as reported in that table, and D and trimming were inferred from the DNA itself. The sample table holds some 5,500 clones, of which about 70% were seen once. The ten largest account for less than 60% of the sample.

The paper's findings and limits, for the study overall: Of the nine antigen-specific TCR beta clonotypes identified, roughly 6 appeared cross-reactive for autologous or known escape epitope variants. The assay identified only TCR beta chains and indicated proliferation in response to antigen, without indicating T cell function or cytokine profile. Roughly 5 clonotypes recognized the Nef KF9 family and one the HW9 family, with no responses to the TAALDMSHF plasma variant.

Ends trimmed: V by 4 bases, J by 7 bases; bases unmatched to a gene: 7. According to the germline V gene, CDR1 reads MDHEN and CDR2 reads SYDVKM. Including the terminal cysteine and phenylalanine, the CDR3 comprises 15 residues. CDR3 DNA is the only sequence kept; it has 45 bases, read in frame from the first base. With respect to this clone: Its antigen is not yet known. Per-nucleotide qualities are absent, and no much larger clonotype sits a single base away.

The EasySep Human CD8+ T Cell Enrichment Kit was used on day 10 to isolate CD8+ T cells from every culture. This TCR was recovered from a male donor with HIV. Material: cultured CD8+ T cells derived from PBMCs. This chain is built from TRBV28 and TRBJ2-7, with 13 central nucleotides matching TRBD2. The CDR3 here reads CASSSRTSGGGEQYF. The nucleotides are TGTGCCAGCAGTTCCCGGACTAGCGGGGGCGGTGAGCAGTACTTC.